In this sample, the clone carrying this TCR beta chain turned up a few times. Its antigen remains unidentified. Together with a sample-barcoded 5' primer, a J-beta primer mix was included in a second PCR lasting about 7 to 12 cycles. One entry per CDR3 protein results from TCRdb running MiXCR on the 5' RACE reads. The sample records 1.5 million to 2 million distinct CDR3 sequences, roughly 43% being singletons. This entry is derived from a study of blood T cells in healthy people across ages. General study results and limits: A roughly linear age-dependent decrease characterized TCR beta diversity per million T cells. Because donor CMV status was unknown, expanded clonotype changes were possibly confounded.

Germline V lookup: CDR1 SGHRS, CDR2 YFSETQ. The CDR3 totals 15 residues. Trimming pared 0 bases from V and 0 bases from J, leaving 9 bases between. Healthy Russian Caucasian donors spanned ages roughly 6 to 100 years. There were at least 5.5 micrograms of total RNA extracted from every sample. Input material: blood. The genes are TRBV5-1 and TRBJ1-2, with D hard to call. This receptor was taken from a human donor in good health. CDR3 in amino acids: CASSLVPGANYGYTF. The CDR3 nucleotides read TGCGCCAGCAGCTTGGTACCAGGAGCTAACTATGGCTACACCTTC. Full variable domain (outside the CDR3, taken from reference TRBV5-1 and TRBJ1-2): KAGVTQTPRYLIKTRGQQVTLSCSPISGHRSVSWYQQTPGQGLQFLFEYFSETQRNKGNFPGRFSGRQFSNSRSEMNVSTLELGDSALYLCASSLVPGANYGYTFGSGTRLTVV.